This T cell receptor beta chain was identified during a study of post-analysis software for immune sequencing data. Study context: Disease courses included relapsing-remitting, secondary progressive and progressive-relapsing multiple sclerosis. Notes on the study in general: Patients showed TRBV5-6, TRBV5-1 and TRBV20-1 among a handful of TRBV segments more frequent than in controls. Versus controls, multiple sclerosis patients showed significantly lower diversity (normalized Chao1). Samples from one preparation batch, clustered by F measure, grouped strongly together.

TCR beta cDNA libraries included unique molecular identifiers. The source material, about 0.85 to 11 million T cells, gave rise to about 500,000 cDNA molecules. TCRdb processed the PCR reads anew with MiXCR; each CDR3 protein has one entry. The data contain under 900,000 distinct CDR3 sequences, 53% of them singletons. About this clonotype itself: Its antigen is not identified.

The germline V gene encodes CDR1 ENHRY and CDR2 SYGVKD. Trimming took 7 bases from V and 7 from J, leaving 11 bases between them. The CDR3 spans 12 residues. The rearrangement joins TRBV10-3 to TRBJ2-1; D is unclear. The sequence derives from a girl between 5 and 17 years old with multiple sclerosis. The sequenced sample was blood. The CDR3 loop reads CAITDHGNEQFF. The CDR3 region has the DNA TGTGCCATCACGGACCACGGGAATGAGCAGTTCTTC.